A selection of T cell receptor beta chains follows, all from one sample in a study of OX40 agonist ivuxolimab in advanced cancers. Data came from immunoSEQ multiplex PCR; TCRdb stores just in-frame clones and leaves some out. The sample contains over 75,000 clones, around 91% of which appear only once. Sequencing used CD4+ or CD8+ T cells sorted from blood, obtained in a trial of the OX40 agonist ivuxolimab. All receptors come from an adult with an advanced solid tumor such as melanoma, head and neck, liver or kidney cancer. The CDR3 runs from the conserved cysteine through the conserved F or W. D genes are given only for firm matches.

D gene	V gene	J gene	CDR3 protein	CDR3 DNA
.	TRBV7-2	TRBJ1-1	CASSVYRENTEAFF	TGTGCCAGCAGCGTATACAGGGAGAACACTGAAGCTTTCTTT
TRBD2	TRBV7-2	TRBJ2-1	CASTQGLAGHNEQFF	TGTGCCAGCACCCAGGGACTAGCGGGACACAATGAGCAGTTCTTC
TRBD1	TRBV9	TRBJ1-4	CASSTDRDNEKLFF	TGTGCCAGCAGTACAGACAGGGATAATGAAAAACTGTTTTTT
.	TRBV11-2	TRBJ2-7	CASSLSAGQGTYEQYF	TGTGCCAGCAGCTTATCCGCGGGCCAGGGAACCTACGAGCAGTACTTC
.	TRBV2	TRBJ2-3	CASSELLGGRDTQYF	TGTGCCAGCAGTGAACTCTTGGGGGGCAGAGATACGCAGTATTTT
.	TRBV6-1	TRBJ2-2	CASRSLSNTGELFF	TGTGCCAGCAGATCACTTTCGAACACCGGGGAGCTGTTTTTT
.	TRBV2	TRBJ1-1	CASSEYAGADTEAFF	TGTGCCAGCAGTGAATACGCGGGGGCGGACACTGAAGCTTTCTTT
.	TRBV4-2	TRBJ2-2	CASSQVAANTGELFF	TGTGCCAGCAGCCAAGTAGCGGCGAACACCGGGGAGCTGTTTTTT
.	TRBV6-5	TRBJ2-1	CASSYEVGTPNNEQFF	TGTGCCAGCAGTTATGAGGTCGGGACACCCAACAATGAGCAGTTCTTC
.	TRBV4-1	TRBJ1-5	CASSQGGAGIMNQPQHF	TGCGCCAGCAGCCAAGGGGGCGCGGGGATAATGAATCAGCCCCAGCATTTT
TRBD2	TRBV9	TRBJ2-3	CASSTGLAGWTNTDTQYF	TGTGCCAGCAGCACGGGACTAGCGGGCTGGACAAACACAGATACGCAGTATTTT
.	TRBV6-6	TRBJ1-1	CASSQTLNTEAFF	TGTGCCAGCAGCCAGACATTGAACACTGAAGCTTTCTTT
.	TRBV7-9	TRBJ2-2	CASRPVGTGELFF	TGTGCCAGCAGGCCTGTAGGGACCGGGGAGCTGTTTTTT
.	TRBV29-1	TRBJ1-2	CSVRENYGYTF	TGCAGCGTTAGGGAGAACTATGGCTACACCTTC
TRBD1	TRBV7-2	TRBJ1-2	CASSPDRGRYYGYTF	TGTGCCAGCAGCCCCGACAGGGGCAGGTACTATGGCTACACCTTC